Shown below are 30 T cell receptor beta chains from a single sample sequenced in a study of vaccination effects on CD4 cells after COVID-19. CD4+ T cells specific for antigen were expanded with viral peptide pools by the ViraFEST assay before sequencing. Culture lasted approximately 10 days before CD4+ T cell isolation. According to the study, vaccine recipients showed no prior SARS-CoV-2 infection and negative nucleocapsid antibodies. What these receptors recognize is not known. Clones were read by immunoSEQ multiplex PCR, and TCRdb kept only the in-frame ones, dropping some. Of just under 45,000 clones in the sample, just over 75% are singletons; the top ten hold more than 10%. The sample was CD4+ T cells from PBMCs cultured with SARS-CoV-2 spike peptides, taken before COVID-19 vaccination. Every receptor here comes from a human donor who received a COVID-19 vaccine.

The chain links TRBV19 to TRBJ1-3; TRBD1 matches at 8 bases. The CDR3 is 14 amino acids. Germline lookup yields CDR1 LNHDA and CDR2 SQIVND (reference sequence). The V gene end was trimmed by 4 bases and the J gene end by 3 bases; junction bases not matched to a gene: 2. This chain's CDR3 is CASSTDRGGNTIYF. The CDR3 nucleotides read TGTGCCAGTAGTACCGACAGGGGTGGAAACACCATATATTTT.

The chain combines TRBV6-5 with TRBJ2-4; 11 nucleotides line up with TRBD1. Germline loops: CDR1 MNHEY, CDR2 SVGAGI. This CDR3 has 14 amino acids. V trimming: 6 bases; J trimming: 5 bases; junction bases outside the gene matches: 3. This CDR3 is CASRKDRGQNIQYF. The CDR3 nucleotides are TGTGCCAGCAGGAAGGACAGGGGGCAAAACATTCAGTACTTC.

The table lists this clone with a few counts. The chain recombines TRBV11-3 with TRBJ2-1, with 8 bases aligning to TRBD2. The CDR3 totals 18 residues. Germline CDR1 reads SGHNT; CDR2 reads YENEEA. V lost 4 bases to trimming and J lost 0 bases; unmatched junction nucleotides: 11. Here the CDR3 reads CASSSSYGRGASYNEQFF. The CDR3, as DNA: TGTGCCAGCAGCTCAAGCTATGGGCGGGGGGCCTCCTACAATGAGCAGTTCTTC.

The chain is built from TRBV14 and TRBJ2-5; D is unclear. Trimming removed 5 bases at V and 2 bases at J, with 9 bases between. Germline values: CDR1 SGHDN, CDR2 FVKESK. CDR3 size: 13 residues. CDR3 in amino acids: CASSSRIQETQYF. CDR3 in DNA: TGTGCCAGCAGCTCTCGCATACAAGAGACCCAGTACTTC.

This sequence joins TRBV9 and TRBJ2-5, with a tentative D call TRBD2 (5 bases). Trimming removed 0 bases at V and 5 bases at J, with 14 bases between. Germline-derived CDR1 and CDR2 are SGDLS and YYNGEE. The CDR3 covers 15 residues. DNA for the CDR3: TGTGCCAGCAGCGTAGCGGTGGGGAGAAGTGAGACCCAGTACTTC. It is translated as CASSVAVGRSETQYF. The entire variable domain, with the rest obtained from reference TRBV9 and TRBJ2-5, is as follows: DSGVTQTPKHLITATGQRVTLRCSPRSGDLSVYWYQQSLDQGLQFLIQYYNGEERAKGNILERFSAQQFPDLHSELNLSSLELGDSALYFCASSVAVGRSETQYFGPGTRLLVL.

The V gene is TRBV19, the J gene TRBJ1-3; 7 nucleotides agree with TRBD1. V shed 7 bases, J shed 0 bases, and the junction held 9 bases outside the gene matches. This CDR3 comprises 16 residues. Germline CDR1 is LNHDA and CDR2 is SQIVND (reference sequence). As DNA, the CDR3 is TGTGCCAGTACCCAGGGACAGCTTCCCTCTGGAAACACCATATATTTT. It codes for CASTQGQLPSGNTIYF.

The rearrangement joins TRBV19 to TRBJ2-1, with 8 bases fitting TRBD2. CDR1 and CDR2 from the germline V gene are LNHDA and SQIVND (reference sequence). The J segment lost 8 bases and the V segment lost 3 bases, leaving 6 bases of the junction unmatched. The CDR3 has 14 residues. This chain's CDR3 is CASSIGRVGDEQFF. CDR3 coding DNA: TGTGCCAGTAGTATCGGGAGGGTGGGGGATGAGCAGTTCTTC.

The genes are TRBV5-1 and TRBJ1-2; D is undetermined. The V end lost 0 bases, the J end lost 5 bases, and 8 bases lay between the germline ends. This CDR3 is 13 amino acids long. Germline CDR1 reads SGHRS; CDR2 reads YFSETQ. CDR3 sequence: CASSLDGGYGYTF. In DNA, the CDR3 is TGCGCCAGCAGCTTGGACGGTGGGTATGGCTACACCTTC.

This chain links TRBV5-4 with TRBJ2-5; D may be TRBD1 (5 bases). Trimming left V 2 bases short and J 5 bases short, with 13 bases between. This CDR3 has 14 residues. Germline V gene lookup returns CDR1 SGHNT and CDR2 YYREEE (reference sequence). The CDR3 here is CASSFVQGSETQYF. CDR3 coding DNA: TGTGCCAGCAGCTTTGTCCAGGGCTCGGAGACCCAGTACTTC.

V gene TRBV6-4 combines with J gene TRBJ1-5; 7 nucleotides agree with TRBD1. V dropped 5 bases and J dropped 4; count of bases not matched to a gene: 5. The CDR3 covers 14 residues. Looked up from germline, CDR1 is MRHNA and CDR2 is SNTAGT. The chain's CDR3 is CASSSTGNNQPQHF. CDR3 DNA sequence: TGTGCCAGCAGTTCGACAGGGAATAATCAGCCCCAGCATTTT.

This chain connects TRBV7-2 to TRBJ2-7, with 8 bases fitting TRBD1. V lost 5 bases to trimming and J lost 0 bases; unmatched junction nucleotides: 6. The CDR3 has 15 residues. Germline CDR1 is SGHTA and CDR2 is FQGNSA. The CDR3 DNA follows: TGTGCCAGCAGCATCCAGGGGGCGAGCTCCTACGAGCAGTACGTC. Amino acid sequence: CASSIQGASSYEQYV.

This chain's CDR3 is CASTLTRRLEAFF. CDR3 DNA sequence: TGTGCCAGCACCCTCACCCGGAGGCTTGAAGCTTTCTTT. This chain joins TRBV12-3 or TRBV12-4 and TRBJ1-1; D unresolved. CDR3 size: 13 residues. V shed 7 bases and J shed 7 bases, with 16 bases lying between them.

In this sample, this clone turned up a few times. The chain has TRBV30 and TRBJ2-1; the D gene is possibly TRBD1 (5 bases). Looked up from germline, CDR1 is GTSNPN and CDR2 is SVGIG (reference sequence). This CDR3 is built from 15 residues. Between the trimmed V and J ends, which lost 0 bases and 4 bases, there was a span of 13 bases. CDR3 nucleotides: TGTGCCTGGAGTGTCAGGGTATTACCTTACAATGAGCAGTTCTTC. This sequence encodes CAWSVRVLPYNEQFF. Based on the CDR3 plus reference TRBV30 and TRBJ2-1, the full variable domain is SQTIHQWPATLVQPVGSPLSLECTVEGTSNPNLYWYRQAAGRGLQLLFYSVGIGQISSEVPQNLSASRPQDRQFILSSKKLLLSDSGFYLCAWSVRVLPYNEQFFGPGTRLTVL.

The chain employs TRBV7-8 and TRBJ1-3, with D uncertain. The CDR3 is made up of 14 amino acids. V was clipped by 1 base and J by 0 bases, with 4 bases between them. CDR1 is SGHVS, CDR2 FQNEAQ, per germline. The CDR3 is CASSLGGSGNTIYF. The CDR3 DNA follows: TGTGCCAGCAGCTTAGGGGGCTCTGGAAACACCATATATTTT.

This chain links TRBV6-2 or TRBV6-3 with TRBJ1-2, with D unresolved. This CDR3 is 17 amino acids long. The germline CDR1 and CDR2 sequences are MNHEY and SVGEGT. V dropped 1 base and J dropped 4 bases, with 19 bases sitting between them. The CDR3, as DNA: TGTGCCAGCAGTTACTTTATAAGGGCGGACCTACCCTATGGCTACACCTTC. It yields the protein CASSYFIRADLPYGYTF.

This clone was seen a single time. The chain is built from TRBV5-1 and TRBJ2-5, with TRBD2 as a possible D gene (7 bases). Trimming took off 2 bases at V and 5 bases at J, with 13 bases between the two ends. The CDR3 has 14 residues. The germline V gene encodes CDR1 SGHRS and CDR2 YFSETQ. As DNA, the CDR3 is TGCGCCAGCAGCTTCGGGGGGCCGGAGGAGACCCAGTACTTC. Its translation: CASSFGGPEETQYF. The full variable domain, with the rest looked up from reference TRBV5-1 and TRBJ2-5, is KAGVTQTPRYLIKTRGQQVTLSCSPISGHRSVSWYQQTPGQGLQFLFEYFSETQRNKGNFPGRFSGRQFSNSRSEMNVSTLELGDSALYLCASSFGGPEETQYFGPGTRLLVL.

The rearrangement joins TRBV19 to TRBJ1-3, with D uncertain. The CDR3 sequence is 14 residues long. CDR1 LNHDA and CDR2 SQIVND come from the germline V gene (reference sequence). The V end was cut by 3 bases, the J end by 4 bases, with 10 bases between. Here the CDR3 DNA reads TGTGCCAGTAGTATTTTCCGAGGAGGAAACACCATATATTTT. Encoded protein: CASSIFRGGNTIYF.

CDR3 nucleotides: TGTGCCAGCAGCTTCTGGGGAGAGATTGAAGCTTTCTTT. The encoded protein is CASSFWGEIEAFF. The rearrangement links TRBV7-9 to TRBJ1-1; no definite D call. Trimming left V 3 bases short and J 7 bases short, with 12 bases between. The CDR3 sequence is 13 residues long. The germline gives CDR1 SEHNR, CDR2 FQNEAQ (reference sequence).

The CDR3 sequence is CASSPRDRGGNTEAFF. The CDR3 DNA is TGTGCCAGCTCACCCCGGGACAGGGGGGGGAACACTGAAGCTTTCTTT. The V gene is TRBV18, the J gene TRBJ1-1; 11 positions match TRBD1. The CDR3 contains 16 residues. J was trimmed by 1 base and V by 3 bases; bases with no gene match: 4. From germline, CDR1 is KGHSH and CDR2 LQKENI.

V gene TRBV5-1 combines with J gene TRBJ1-4, with no clear D. V lost 0 bases and J 0 bases, leaving 6 bases between the germline ends. The CDR3 sequence is 15 residues long. Germline lookup yields CDR1 SGHRS and CDR2 YFSETQ. CDR3 loop: CASSLGRPTNEKLFF. CDR3 DNA sequence: TGCGCCAGCAGCTTGGGACGGCCAACTAATGAAAAACTGTTTTTT.

In this sample, this clone turned up a few times. This sequence joins TRBV7-9 and TRBJ2-7; D remains unclear. In germline, CDR1 is SEHNR, CDR2 FQNEAQ (reference sequence). The CDR3 is made up of 12 amino acids. Trimming took off 2 bases at V and 6 bases at J, with 8 bases between the two ends. The CDR3 sequence is CASSLPNTEQYV. The CDR3 DNA sequence: TGTGCCAGCAGCTTACCCAACACCGAGCAGTACGTC.

The rearrangement uses TRBV4-2 and TRBJ2-2; 9 bases agree with TRBD1. The CDR3 extends over 15 amino acids. The germline V gene encodes CDR1 LGHNA and CDR2 YNFKEQ. Trimming took 1 base from V and 4 from J; bases not matched to a gene: 1. CDR3 sequence (DNA): TGTGCCAGCAGCCAAGGGGACAGGGCCACCGGGGAGCTGTTTTTT. Protein product: CASSQGDRATGELFF.

This chain joins TRBV7-3 and TRBJ2-3, with D perhaps TRBD2 (6 bases). V was clipped by 2 bases and J by 5 bases, with 8 bases between them. This CDR3 has 13 residues. From germline, CDR1 is SGHTA and CDR2 FQGTGA. The CDR3 DNA reads as TGTGCCAGCAGCTTATTCGGGGGAGATACGCAGTATTTT. This sequence encodes CASSLFGGDTQYF.

The V call is TRBV19, the J call TRBJ2-1, with TRBD2 as a possible D gene (5 bases). Deletions cut 4 bases from V and 7 bases from J, with 20 bases between. The CDR3 runs to 16 residues. CDR1 and CDR2 from the germline V gene are LNHDA and SQIVND (reference sequence). The CDR3 loop reads CASSTGKDIAVNEQFF. The CDR3 bases are TGTGCCAGTAGTACGGGAAAGGATATAGCAGTGAATGAGCAGTTCTTC.

This chain joins TRBV12-3 or TRBV12-4 and TRBJ1-6; D gene ambiguous. Trimming left V 2 bases short and J 8 bases short, with 7 bases between. The CDR3 has 13 residues. DNA of the CDR3: TGTGCCAGCAGTTTAAGTATGCATTCACCCCTCCACTTT. Protein: CASSLSMHSPLHF.

The chain combines TRBV28 with TRBJ2-7; the D is unclear. Between the trimmed V and J ends, which lost 2 bases and 4 bases, there was a span of 9 bases. This CDR3 comprises 13 residues. CDR1 is MDHEN and CDR2 is SYDVKM in the germline V gene. CDR3 sequence: CASSLTANYEQYV. The CDR3 DNA reads TGTGCCAGCAGTTTAACAGCGAATTACGAGCAGTACGTC.

This chain connects TRBV6-5 to TRBJ2-5; weak D call: TRBD1 (5 bases). The CDR3 runs 14 residues. In germline, CDR1 is MNHEY, CDR2 SVGAGI. V was clipped by 4 bases and J by 4 bases, with 13 bases between them. The DNA for the CDR3 is TGTGCCAGCAGTTCTGCAGGGTTGAGAGAGACCCAGTACTTC. Translation gives CASSSAGLRETQYF.

The gene calls are TRBV14 and TRBJ2-1; 7 nucleotides match TRBD2. The CDR3 loop spans 14 amino acids. Germline-derived CDR1 and CDR2 are SGHDN and FVKESK. After removal of 3 bases from V and 5 bases from J, the junction contained 4 bases not matched to a gene. DNA of the CDR3: TGTGCCAGCAGCCAGGGGGACTACAACAATGAGCAGTTCTTC. Its translation: CASSQGDYNNEQFF.

Details on this clone: Other DNA sequences of this sample code for an identical CDR3. The chain combines TRBV5-1 with TRBJ2-2; D is undetermined. The CDR3 runs to 15 residues. Germline V lookup: CDR1 SGHRS, CDR2 YFSETQ. Trimming took 1 base from V and 1 from J, leaving 8 bases between them. This CDR3 reads CASSLQTLNTGELFF. In DNA form, the CDR3 reads TGCGCCAGCAGCTTGCAGACTCTGAACACCGGGGAGCTGTTTTTT.

This chain links TRBV6-5 with TRBJ2-7; 9 nucleotides agree with TRBD1. This CDR3 is built from 14 residues. With 6 bases clipped from V and 6 bases from J, the junction kept 9 bases outside the gene matches. Looked up from germline, CDR1 is MNHEY and CDR2 is SVGAGI. For the CDR3, the DNA is TGTGCCAGCAGACAGGGGGCTCTTCTTGCCGAGCAGTACGTC. This translates into CASRQGALLAEQYV.